This T cell receptor (beta chain) appears in the sequencing data of a study of blood T cell repertoires in COVID-19. Germline V CDR1 and CDR2: LNHNV, YYDKDF (reference sequence). This CDR3 has 15 amino acids. Trimming removed 0 bases at V and 6 bases at J, with 11 bases between. This table comes from immunoSEQ multiplex PCR, and its TCRdb copy is limited to in-frame clones, with some not included. Here the sample spans 250,000 or so clones, 80% to 85% being singletons. What was sequenced was PBMCs or T cells enriched from blood (not recorded which). This rearrangement joins TRBV15 to TRBJ1-4, with a possible D match to TRBD1 (6 bases). The clonotype comes from a man between 50 and 59 years old who had recovered from COVID-19. CDR3 region: CATSRDRGLDEKLFF. In DNA form, the CDR3 reads TGTGCCACCAGCAGAGATAGGGGGTTGGATGAAAAACTGTTTTTT.